The text below deals with one T cell receptor (beta chain). The sample is drawn from a study of CD8+ T cells in alopecia areata. It was cDNA, reverse transcribed from extracted RNA, that served as the sequencing template. TCRdb's table, derived via immunoSEQ multiplex PCR, lists solely in-frame clones and lacks some. The profile shows about 210,000 clones, over 60% of them singletons. The treatment was: oral pan-JAK inhibitor, 5-10 mg twice daily. The ends lost 5 bases at V and 7 bases at J; junction bases unmatched: 4. This CDR3 region has 12 residues. Germline CDR1 and CDR2: SEHNR and FQNEAQ (reference sequence).

The genes are TRBV7-9 and TRBJ1-2; 7 positions match TRBD1. The origin of this receptor is a human donor with alopecia areata. The sequencing here drew on CD4+ T cells sorted from blood, taken at week 4, from a patient treated with tofacitinib. Written as DNA, the CDR3 is TGTGCCAGCAGCCAGGGACAGTTTGGCTACACCTTC. It encodes CASSQGQFGYTF.